These 26 T cell receptor beta chains share one sample of origin, sequenced in a study of blood T cells in healthy people across ages. For the second PCR, which ran for roughly 7 to 11 cycles, a sample-barcoded 5' primer and a J-beta primer mix were used. MiXCR, applied by TCRdb to the 5' RACE reads, yields one record per CDR3 protein. Of some 370,000 distinct CDR3 sequences in the sample, about half are singletons; the top ten hold about 54%. What was sequenced was blood. The receptors stem from a man between 60 and 75 years old in good health.

The V gene is TRBV12-3 or TRBV12-4, the J gene TRBJ2-1; tentatively, D is TRBD1 or TRBD2 (5 bases each). This CDR3 has 14 residues. Trimming stripped 6 bases from V and 8 bases from J, with 17 bases between. CDR3 protein: CASRRAPGDHEQFF. The DNA for the CDR3 is TGTGCCAGCAGGAGGGCCCCCGGGGACCATGAGCAGTTCTTC.

The chain has TRBV3-1 and TRBJ2-3, with 10 bases identical to TRBD2. V lost 4 bases, J lost 3 bases, and 13 bases stayed unmatched. The germline CDR1 and CDR2 sequences are LGHDT and YNNKEL (reference sequence). CDR3 size: 18 residues. The CDR3 DNA is TGTGCCAGCAGCCGAACAATAGCGGGGGGAATCGTAACAGATACGCAGTATTTT. Translation: CASSRTIAGGIVTDTQYF.

This clonotype has a handful of counts. This sequence joins TRBV18 and TRBJ2-3; D is unclear. The CDR3 is made up of 16 amino acids. Germline V gives CDR1 KGHSH, CDR2 LQKENI. Deletions cut 0 bases from V and 0 bases from J, with 10 bases between. The CDR3 is CASSPPSFSSTDTQYF. CDR3 coding DNA: TGTGCCAGCTCACCACCCTCCTTCAGTAGCACAGATACGCAGTATTTT.

The rearrangement links TRBV5-1 to TRBJ2-7; the match to TRBD1 covers 7 bases. This CDR3 is built from 15 residues. V shed 7 bases and J 0 bases; nucleotides not matched to a gene: 10. The germline CDR1 and CDR2 sequences are SGHRS and YFSETQ. CDR3 DNA: TGCGCCAGCTGTAGAGGACAGGCGAGCTCCTACGAGCAGTACTTC. It specifies CASCRGQASSYEQYF.

The rearrangement links TRBV3-1 to TRBJ2-5; 8 bases map to TRBD2. The germline V gene has CDR1 LGHDT and CDR2 YNNKEL (reference sequence). This CDR3 region has 15 residues. The V gene end was trimmed by 3 bases and the J gene end by 5 bases; junction bases not matched to a gene: 8. In DNA, the CDR3 is TGTGCCAGCAGCCATCCCTACGGGGGGGAGGAGACCCAGTACTTC. The encoded protein is CASSHPYGGEETQYF.

This clonotype was found a few times. The chain joins TRBV11-2 to TRBJ2-7, with TRBD2 matching 8 bases. The CDR3 has 14 residues. Germline CDR1 reads SGHAT; CDR2 reads FQNNGV. V shed 2 bases and J 2 bases; nucleotides not matched to a gene: 2. The CDR3 here is CASSLLLAAYEQYF. The DNA for the CDR3 is TGTGCCAGCAGCTTATTACTAGCGGCCTACGAGCAGTACTTC.

This clonotype came up many times. Here the CDR3 reads CASTNGVYNEQFF. The CDR3 region has the DNA TGTGCCAGCACTAACGGGGTTTACAATGAGCAGTTCTTC. This chain connects TRBV6-5 to TRBJ2-1, with TRBD2 as a possible D gene (5 bases). Germline CDR1 and CDR2: MNHEY and SVGAGI. The V gene lost 7 bases and the J gene lost 4 bases, with 11 bases spanning the gap. This CDR3 comprises 13 residues.

The gene calls are TRBV20-1 and TRBJ2-1, with 11 bases matching TRBD2. Germline values: CDR1 DFQATT, CDR2 SNEGSKA (reference sequence). V was pared by 0 bases and J by 12 bases, with 10 bases of the junction left unmatched. This CDR3 comprises 15 residues. CDR3: CSARESLAGGRGQFF. DNA for the CDR3: TGCAGTGCTAGAGAAAGTCTAGCGGGAGGCCGGGGGCAGTTCTTC.

The J gene is TRBJ2-1, the V gene TRBV18; 7 nucleotides line up with TRBD1. Germline V gene lookup returns CDR1 KGHSH and CDR2 LQKENI. Unmatched junction bases numbered 16, after V lost 5 bases and J lost 3 bases. CDR3 size: 18 residues. The CDR3 loop reads CASSSEGAAGSRYNEQFF. CDR3 DNA sequence: TGTGCCAGCTCATCAGAGGGGGCGGCGGGTTCCCGCTACAATGAGCAGTTCTTC.

The table lists this clonotype with a few counts. This chain uses TRBV18 with TRBJ2-1, with D unresolved. Deletions cut 1 base from V and 2 bases from J, with 9 bases between. CDR1 and CDR2 (germline): KGHSH, LQKENI. This CDR3 comprises 15 residues. The CDR3 bases are TGTGCCAGCTCACCACGTATGAAGGCCTACAATGAGCAGTTCTTC. It yields the protein CASSPRMKAYNEQFF.

This sequence joins TRBV5-5 and TRBJ2-3; 8 nucleotides match TRBD1. Unmatched junction bases numbered 3, after V lost 4 bases and J lost 2 bases. Germline-derived CDR1 and CDR2 are SGHKS and YYEKEE (reference sequence). This CDR3 has 14 amino acids. The CDR3 here is CASSRDRNTDTQYF. Written as DNA, the CDR3 is TGTGCCAGCAGCCGGGACAGGAACACAGATACGCAGTATTTT.

This rearrangement joins TRBV11-2 to TRBJ1-6; D ambiguous. This CDR3 spans 14 amino acids. Germline CDR1 reads SGHAT; CDR2 reads FQNNGV. The V gene lost 0 bases and the J gene lost 9 bases, with 9 bases spanning the gap. The CDR3 region has the DNA TGTGCCAGCAGCTTAGATGGGCAGGTTTCACCCCTCCACTTT. Encoded protein: CASSLDGQVSPLHF.

This clonotype was detected only once. The V gene is TRBV20-1, the J gene TRBJ2-7; 8 bases map to TRBD1. The J call is uncertain, as TRBJ2-5 better fits the DNA end. The CDR3 is 13 amino acids. Germline assignment: CDR1 DFQATT and CDR2 SNEGSKA (reference sequence). The DNA for the CDR3 is TGCAGTGCTAGCCCGACAGGGGTGGAGACCCAGTACTTC. Translating it yields CSASPTGVETQYF.

The chain combines TRBV5-4 with TRBJ2-4, with 12 nucleotides matching TRBD2. The CDR3 is 15 residues long. Trimming cost V 3 bases and J 14 bases; bases outside gene matches: 12. The germline V gene encodes CDR1 SGHNT and CDR2 YYREEE (reference sequence). The CDR3 spells CASSSRLAGVGEKYF. CDR3 bases: TGTGCCAGCAGCTCAAGACTAGCGGGAGTGGGGGAGAAGTACTTC.

The chain combines TRBV3-1 with TRBJ2-3; possibly TRBD1 for D (5 bases). V lost 4 bases, J lost 0 bases, and 11 bases lay in between. The length of the CDR3 is 15 residues. The V gene's germline CDR1 is LGHDT and CDR2 YNNKEL (reference sequence). The CDR3 sequence is CASSPLRQSTDTQYF. DNA for the CDR3: TGTGCCAGCAGCCCCCTAAGACAGAGCACAGATACGCAGTATTTT.

This clonotype has only one observation. The V call is TRBV5-5, the J call TRBJ2-5, with D perhaps TRBD1 (6 bases). The DNA end is more similar to TRBJ2-1, so the J call may be wrong. The V gene's germline CDR1 is SGHKS and CDR2 YYEKEE (reference sequence). The CDR3 length is 14 residues. In DNA, the CDR3 is TGTGCCAGCAGCTTGCGGGACACCCAAGAGACCCAGTTCTTC. This codes for CASSLRDTQETQFF.

The chain carries TRBV4-2 and TRBJ2-2, with D hard to call. The CDR3 covers 14 residues. Trimming took 1 base from V and 6 from J, leaving 9 bases between them. The germline V gene has CDR1 LGHNA and CDR2 YNFKEQ. CDR3 loop: CASSQALTPGELFF. CDR3 DNA: TGTGCCAGCAGCCAAGCCCTAACTCCCGGGGAGCTGTTTTTT.

V is TRBV29-1 and J is TRBJ1-5, with 11 positions matching TRBD1. Per germline, CDR1 SQVTM and CDR2 ANQGSEA. The length of the CDR3 is 19 residues. The trim removed 4 bases at V and 1 base at J, leaving 15 bases unmatched. The CDR3 nucleotides read TGCAGCGTTGTGATAGTTGGGGGACAGGGGGGACCGAGCAATCAGCCCCAGCATTTT. Protein product: CSVVIVGGQGGPSNQPQHF.

This clonotype was recorded a few times. This chain connects TRBV2 to TRBJ1-2; 7 nucleotides line up with TRBD1. CDR3 size: 13 residues. Germline lookup yields CDR1 SNHLY and CDR2 FYNNEI. V lost 5 bases, J lost 4 bases, and 4 bases stayed unmatched. The CDR3 region has the DNA TGTGCCAGCAGTCCGACAGGGCGCTATGGCTACACCTTC. It specifies CASSPTGRYGYTF.

This rearrangement joins TRBV12-3 or TRBV12-4 to TRBJ2-5; D unclear. This CDR3 has 13 residues. V gave up 6 bases and J gave up 0 bases, with 8 bases separating them. CDR3 amino acids: CASSGGNQETQYF. The DNA for the CDR3 is TGTGCCAGCAGCGGTGGGAACCAAGAGACCCAGTACTTC.

This sequence joins TRBV12-3 or TRBV12-4 and TRBJ2-1; the match to TRBD2 covers 10 bases. This CDR3 region has 14 residues. V was pared by 8 bases and J by 9 bases, with 10 bases of the junction left unmatched. The chain's CDR3 is CASQPSGSRSEQFF. DNA for the CDR3: TGTGCCAGCCAACCTAGCGGGAGTAGGAGTGAGCAGTTCTTC.

The chain carries TRBV6-2 or TRBV6-3 and TRBJ1-5; the D gene is possibly TRBD1 (5 bases). Per germline, CDR1 MNHEY and CDR2 SVGEGT. V dropped 7 bases and J dropped 7 bases, with 14 bases sitting between them. This CDR3 comprises 13 residues. CDR3 in amino acids: CASTRWGGQPQHF. In nucleotides, the CDR3 is TGTGCCAGCACTCGGTGGGGGGGACAGCCCCAGCATTTT.

As concerns this clonotype: A read error may be the cause here, since a much bigger clone is one base away. V is TRBV20-1 and J is TRBJ2-7; D gene unclear. CDR1 is DFQATT and CDR2 is SNEGSKA in the germline V gene (reference sequence). The CDR3 sequence is 11 residues long. With 1 base removed from V and 6 bases from J, the gap between germline ends came to 7 bases. CDR3: CSARVTTEQYF. The CDR3 nucleotides are TGCAGTGCTAGAGTGACGACCGAGCAGTACTTC.

CDR3 loop: CASSPELSSYEQYF. The CDR3 DNA reads as TGTGCCAGCAGCCCTGAATTAAGCTCCTACGAGCAGTACTTC. The rearrangement uses TRBV7-9 and TRBJ2-7, with D uncertain. Trimming removed 5 bases from V and 0 bases from J, with 11 bases in between. CDR1 is SEHNR, CDR2 FQNEAQ, per germline (reference sequence). This CDR3 has 14 amino acids.

The V and J genes are TRBV14 and TRBJ1-2; 7 bases match TRBD1. Germline CDR1 reads SGHDN; CDR2 reads FVKESK. Losses at the gene ends were 3 bases for V and 4 bases for J; bases not matched to a gene: 5. This CDR3 spans 14 amino acids. The CDR3 DNA reads as TGTGCCAGCAGCCACGGACAGGCCTTCTATGGCTACACCTTC. Protein product: CASSHGQAFYGYTF. Drawing the rest from reference TRBV14 and TRBJ1-2, the complete variable domain is EAGVTQFPSHSVIEKGQTVTLRCDPISGHDNLYWYRRVMGKEIKFLLHFVKESKQDESGMPNNRFLAERTGGTYSTLKVQPAELEDSGVYFCASSHGQAFYGYTFGSGTRLTVV.

This clonotype was seen many times. The chain joins TRBV29-1 to TRBJ2-4; possible D gene TRBD2, 6 bases. Trimming removed 1 base from V and 1 base from J, with 11 bases in between. CDR1 and CDR2 (germline): SQVTM, ANQGSEA. The CDR3 sequence is 15 residues long. CDR3: CSVEVGRGAKNIQYF. In DNA form, the CDR3 reads TGCAGCGTTGAAGTTGGCCGGGGGGCCAAAAACATTCAGTACTTC.